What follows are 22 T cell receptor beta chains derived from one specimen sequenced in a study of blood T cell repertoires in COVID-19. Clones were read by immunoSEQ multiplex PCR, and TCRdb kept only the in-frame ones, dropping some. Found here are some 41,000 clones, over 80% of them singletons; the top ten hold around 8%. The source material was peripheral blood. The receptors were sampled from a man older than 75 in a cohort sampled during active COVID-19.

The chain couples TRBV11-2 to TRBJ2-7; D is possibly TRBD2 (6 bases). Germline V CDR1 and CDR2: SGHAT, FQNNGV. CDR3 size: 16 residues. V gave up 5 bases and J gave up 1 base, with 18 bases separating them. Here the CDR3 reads CASSPIRGRRSYEQYF. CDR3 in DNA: TGTGCCAGCAGCCCCATACGGGGGAGGCGGTCCTACGAGCAGTACTTC.

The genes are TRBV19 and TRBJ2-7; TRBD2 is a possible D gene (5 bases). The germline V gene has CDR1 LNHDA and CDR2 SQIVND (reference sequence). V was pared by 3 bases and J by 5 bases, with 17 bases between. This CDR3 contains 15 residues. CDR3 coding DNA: TGTGCCAGTAGTATTAGGCCCGGGGTCCACGACGAGCAGTACTTC. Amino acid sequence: CASSIRPGVHDEQYF.

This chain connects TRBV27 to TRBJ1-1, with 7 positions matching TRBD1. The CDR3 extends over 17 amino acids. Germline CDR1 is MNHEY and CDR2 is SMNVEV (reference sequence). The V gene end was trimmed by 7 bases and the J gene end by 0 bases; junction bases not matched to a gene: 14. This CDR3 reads CASTSGTARWVNTEAFF. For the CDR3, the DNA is TGTGCCAGCACCTCCGGGACAGCGAGGTGGGTGAACACTGAAGCTTTCTTT.

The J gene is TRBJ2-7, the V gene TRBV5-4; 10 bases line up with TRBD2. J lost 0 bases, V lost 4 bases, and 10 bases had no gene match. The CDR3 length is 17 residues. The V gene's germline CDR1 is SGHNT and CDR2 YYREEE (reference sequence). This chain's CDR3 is CASSRELAGLGSYEQYF. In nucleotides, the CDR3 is TGTGCCAGCAGCAGGGAACTAGCGGGACTCGGCTCCTACGAGCAGTACTTC.

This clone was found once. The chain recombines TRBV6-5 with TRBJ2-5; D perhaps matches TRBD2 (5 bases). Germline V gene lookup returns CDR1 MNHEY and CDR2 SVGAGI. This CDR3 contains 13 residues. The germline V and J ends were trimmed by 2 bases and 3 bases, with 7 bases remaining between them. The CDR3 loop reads CASSYDGKETQYF. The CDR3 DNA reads TGTGCCAGCAGTTACGACGGGAAAGAGACCCAGTACTTC.

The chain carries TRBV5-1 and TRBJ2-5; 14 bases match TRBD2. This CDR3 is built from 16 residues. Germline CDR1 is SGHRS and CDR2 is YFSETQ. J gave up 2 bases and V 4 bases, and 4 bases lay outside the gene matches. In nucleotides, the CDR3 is TGCGCCAGCAGCCAGGGACTAGCGGGGGTGCAAGAGACCCAGTACTTC. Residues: CASSQGLAGVQETQYF.

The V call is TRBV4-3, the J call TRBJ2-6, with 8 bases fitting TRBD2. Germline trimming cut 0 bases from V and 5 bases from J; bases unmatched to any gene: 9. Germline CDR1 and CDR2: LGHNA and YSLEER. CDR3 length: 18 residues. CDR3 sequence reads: CASSQESTRGARANVLTF. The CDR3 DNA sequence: TGCGCCAGCAGCCAAGAGTCTACGCGGGGGGCGAGGGCCAACGTCCTGACTTTC.

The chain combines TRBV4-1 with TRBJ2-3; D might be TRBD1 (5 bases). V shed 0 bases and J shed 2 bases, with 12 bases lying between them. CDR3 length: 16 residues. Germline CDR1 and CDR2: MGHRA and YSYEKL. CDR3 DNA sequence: TGCGCCAGCAGCCAAGATCGGATCAGGGACACAGATACGCAGTATTTT. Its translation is CASSQDRIRDTDTQYF.

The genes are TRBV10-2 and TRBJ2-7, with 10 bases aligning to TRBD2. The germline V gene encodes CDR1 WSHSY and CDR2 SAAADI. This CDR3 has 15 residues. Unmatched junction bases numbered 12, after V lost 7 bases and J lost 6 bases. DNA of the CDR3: TGCGCCAGCACCCTAACTAGCGGGAATTCTGTCGAGCAGTACTTC. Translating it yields CASTLTSGNSVEQYF.

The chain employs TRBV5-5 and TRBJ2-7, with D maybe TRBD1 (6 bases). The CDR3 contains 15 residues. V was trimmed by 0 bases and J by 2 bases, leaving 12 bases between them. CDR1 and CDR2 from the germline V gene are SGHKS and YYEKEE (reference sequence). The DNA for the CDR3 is TGTGCCAGCAGCTTGGCGACAGGAGTGGCCTACGAGCAGTACTTC. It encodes CASSLATGVAYEQYF.

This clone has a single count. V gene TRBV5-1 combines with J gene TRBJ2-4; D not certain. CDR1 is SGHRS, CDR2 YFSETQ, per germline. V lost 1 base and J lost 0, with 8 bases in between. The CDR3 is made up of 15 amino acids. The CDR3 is CASSLSLSAKNIQYF. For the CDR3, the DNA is TGCGCCAGCAGCTTGTCCCTGTCAGCCAAAAACATTCAGTACTTC.

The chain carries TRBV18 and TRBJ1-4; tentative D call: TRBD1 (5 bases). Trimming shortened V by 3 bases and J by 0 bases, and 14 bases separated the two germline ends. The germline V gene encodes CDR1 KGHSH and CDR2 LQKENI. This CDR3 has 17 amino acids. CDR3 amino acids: CASSPPGLRATNEKLFF. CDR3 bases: TGTGCCAGCTCACCCCCGGGACTAAGGGCAACTAATGAAAAACTGTTTTTT.

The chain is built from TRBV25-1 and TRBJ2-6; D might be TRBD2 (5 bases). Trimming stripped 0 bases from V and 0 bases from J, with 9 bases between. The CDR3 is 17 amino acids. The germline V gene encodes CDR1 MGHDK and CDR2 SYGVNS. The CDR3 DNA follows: TGTGCCAGCAGTGAATATCGGGGAACCTCTGGGGCCAACGTCCTGACTTTC. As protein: CASSEYRGTSGANVLTF. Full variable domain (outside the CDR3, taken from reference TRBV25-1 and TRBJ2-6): EADIYQTPRYLVIGTGKKITLECSQTMGHDKMYWYQQDPGMELHLIHYSYGVNSTEKGDLSSESTVSRIRTEHFPLTLESARPSHTSQYLCASSEYRGTSGANVLTFGAGSRLTVL.

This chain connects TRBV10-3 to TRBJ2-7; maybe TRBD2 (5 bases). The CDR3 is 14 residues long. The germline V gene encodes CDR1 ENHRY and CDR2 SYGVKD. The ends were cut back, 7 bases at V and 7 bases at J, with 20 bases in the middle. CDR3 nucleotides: TGTGCCATCACCGAAGGACTGACCTTCGGGGAGCAGTACTTC. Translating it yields CAITEGLTFGEQYF.

In nucleotides, the CDR3 is TGTGCCAGCAGCAGAGGGGATAGCGGGGGCCCGAACACCGGGGAGCTGTTTTTT. It codes for CASSRGDSGGPNTGELFF. The chain couples TRBV9 to TRBJ2-2; the match to TRBD2 covers 9 bases. The trim removed 4 bases at V and 0 bases at J, leaving 10 bases unmatched. The CDR3 is 18 amino acids. In germline, CDR1 is SGDLS, CDR2 YYNGEE.

CDR3 in amino acids: CASSPKGAPNTEAFF. DNA for the CDR3: TGCGCCAGCAGCCCTAAAGGGGCCCCGAACACTGAAGCTTTCTTT. The chain is built from TRBV5-1 and TRBJ1-1, with D perhaps matching TRBD1 (5 bases). CDR1 SGHRS and CDR2 YFSETQ come from the germline V gene. The V and J ends lost 4 bases and 1 base respectively, with 14 bases between them. There are 15 residues in the CDR3.

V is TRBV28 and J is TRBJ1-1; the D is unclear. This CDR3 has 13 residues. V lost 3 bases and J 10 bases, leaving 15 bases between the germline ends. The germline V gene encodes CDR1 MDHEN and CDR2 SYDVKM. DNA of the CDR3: TGTGCCAGCAGTTTGGGGAGGTTTAAGGCAGCTTTCTTT. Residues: CASSLGRFKAAFF.

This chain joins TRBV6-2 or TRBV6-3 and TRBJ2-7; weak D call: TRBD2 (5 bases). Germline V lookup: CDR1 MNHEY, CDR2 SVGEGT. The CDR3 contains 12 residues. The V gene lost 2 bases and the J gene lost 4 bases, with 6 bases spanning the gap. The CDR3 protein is CASSYREYEQYF. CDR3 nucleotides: TGTGCCAGCAGTTACAGGGAGTACGAGCAGTACTTC.

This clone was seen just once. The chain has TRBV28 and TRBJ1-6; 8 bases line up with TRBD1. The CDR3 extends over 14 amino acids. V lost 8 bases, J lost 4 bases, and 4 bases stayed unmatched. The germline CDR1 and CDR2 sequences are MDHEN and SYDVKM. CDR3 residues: CASWTGLYNSPLHF. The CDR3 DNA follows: TGTGCCAGCTGGACAGGGTTGTATAATTCACCCCTCCACTTT.

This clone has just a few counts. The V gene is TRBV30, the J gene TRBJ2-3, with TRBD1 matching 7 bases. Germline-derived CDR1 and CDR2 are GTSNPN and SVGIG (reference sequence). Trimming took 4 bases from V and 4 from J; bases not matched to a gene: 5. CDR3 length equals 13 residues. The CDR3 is CAWINRGSDTQYF. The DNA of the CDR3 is TGTGCCTGGATTAACAGGGGATCAGATACGCAGTATTTT.

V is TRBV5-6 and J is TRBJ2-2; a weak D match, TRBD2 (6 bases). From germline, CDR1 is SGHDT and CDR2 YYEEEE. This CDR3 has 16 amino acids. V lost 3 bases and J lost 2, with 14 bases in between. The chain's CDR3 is CASSYSGTLNTGELFF. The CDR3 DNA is TGTGCCAGCAGCTACTCCGGGACTCTCAACACCGGGGAGCTGTTTTTT.

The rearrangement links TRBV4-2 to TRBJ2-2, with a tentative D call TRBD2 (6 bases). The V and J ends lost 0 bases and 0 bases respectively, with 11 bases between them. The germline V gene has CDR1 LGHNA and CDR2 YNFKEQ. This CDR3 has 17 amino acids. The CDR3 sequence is CASSQDVTGANTGELFF. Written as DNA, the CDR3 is TGTGCCAGCAGCCAAGACGTAACGGGGGCGAACACCGGGGAGCTGTTTTTT.